Listed below are T cell receptor beta chains from one sample, sequenced in a study of shared clonotypes between healthy human individuals. The repertoire was sequenced with immunoSEQ multiplex PCR; TCRdb's copy has only in-frame clones and lacks some. There are about 480,000 clones in the sample; around 79% occur only once, and 10% to 15% lies in the top ten. Sequenced: PBMCs. These receptor sequences come from a woman aged 40 to 50 in good health. Some clones in this sample may be carry-over from other donors' samples. Both conserved end residues are part of each CDR3. The order of the fields is D gene, V gene, J gene, clone size, CDR3 protein, CDR3 DNA. D genes are given only for firm matches. A row's size may be missing; if present it is once, few, many or a size class.

>TRBD2|TRBV11-3|TRBJ2-1|-
CASSKREGSYNEQFF
TGTGCCAGCTCAAAGCGGGAGGGGTCCTACAATGAGCAGTTCTTC
>TRBD2|TRBV6-4|TRBJ2-2|-
CASSISSGSGGELFF
TGTGCCAGCAGTATCTCTAGCGGGAGTGGCGGGGAGCTGTTTTTT
>-|TRBV11-3|TRBJ2-3|few
CASSPWESTDTQYF
TGTGCCAGCAGCCCCTGGGAGAGCACAGATACGCAGTATTTT
>TRBD1|TRBV5-4|TRBJ2-7|-
CASSLPRTGYYEQYF
TGTGCCAGCAGCTTGCCCCGGACAGGTTACTACGAGCAGTACTTC
>-|TRBV28|TRBJ1-6|once
CASSLGGRDSPLHF
TGTGCCAGCAGTTTGGGGGGGAGGGATTCACCCCTCCACTTT
>-|TRBV5-4|TRBJ1-2|once
CASRKGGDTGYTF
TGTGCCAGCAGGAAAGGAGGGGATACGGGCTACACCTTC
>TRBD1|TRBV15|TRBJ2-7|-
CATSRDRAISYEQYF
TGTGCCACCAGCCGAGACAGGGCGATCTCCTACGAGCAGTACTTC
>TRBD1|TRBV6-5|TRBJ2-3|-
CASRPGGTASDTQYF
TGTGCCAGCCGACCCGGTGGGACAGCATCAGATACGCAGTATTTT
>-|TRBV9|TRBJ2-7|-
CASSVGVSYEQYF
TGTGCCAGCAGCGTAGGGGTCTCCTACGAGCAGTACTTC
>-|TRBV7-9|TRBJ2-1|-
CASSAGSSYNEQFF
TGTGCCAGCAGCGCCGGGTCCTCCTACAATGAGCAGTTCTTC
>-|TRBV27|TRBJ2-2|-
CASSLATGELFF
TGTGCCAGCAGTTTAGCCACCGGGGAGCTGTTTTTT
>TRBD1|TRBV28|TRBJ1-1|-
CASSSPGQGVEAFF
TGTGCCAGCAGTTCCCCGGGACAGGGCGTTGAAGCTTTCTTT
>TRBD2|TRBV7-2|TRBJ2-5|-
CASSPGLAGASPYF
TGTGCCAGCAGCCCCGGACTAGCGGGAGCCTCTCCGTACTTC
>TRBD2|TRBV7-2|TRBJ2-5|-
CASRRTSAKHATQYF
TGTGCCAGCAGACGCACTAGCGCCAAGCATGCGACCCAGTACTTC
>-|TRBV7-9|TRBJ2-3|-
CASSEAGGSADTQYF
TGTGCCAGCAGCGAGGCTGGCGGTAGTGCAGATACGCAGTATTTT
>-|TRBV11-2|TRBJ2-2|many
CASSTPRNTGELFF
TGTGCCAGCAGCACCCCAAGGAACACCGGGGAGCTGTTTTTT
>TRBD1|TRBV7-3|TRBJ2-2|-
CASSPAGTGNTGELFF
TGTGCCAGCAGCCCCGCCGGGACAGGGAACACCGGGGAGCTGTTTTTT
>-|TRBV11-2|TRBJ2-5|-
CATSGDKETQYF
TGTGCCACCTCCGGGGACAAAGAGACCCAGTACTTC
>TRBD2|TRBV5-1|TRBJ2-5|-
CASSLEAGVETQYF
TGCGCCAGCAGCTTGGAGGCGGGAGTAGAGACCCAGTACTTC
>-|TRBV10-3|TRBJ2-5|-
CAISAKGQETQYF
TGTGCCATCAGTGCCAAGGGGCAAGAGACCCAGTACTTC
>-|TRBV5-4|TRBJ2-2|-
CASSYGDRETGELFF
TGTGCCAGCAGCTACGGAGACAGAGAAACCGGGGAGCTGTTTTTT
>TRBD2|TRBV2|TRBJ2-3|-
CASRPLAGGADTQYF
TGTGCCAGCAGACCACTAGCGGGAGGTGCAGATACGCAGTATTTT
>-|TRBV5-6|TRBJ2-5|-
CASSKGGEETQYF
TGTGCCAGCAGCAAGGGGGGGGAAGAGACCCAGTACTTC
>TRBD1|TRBV19|TRBJ2-6|-
CASSIGTGRSGANVLTF
TGTGCCAGTAGTATAGGGACAGGTCGCTCTGGGGCCAACGTCCTGACTTTC
>TRBD2|TRBV5-1|TRBJ2-2|-
CASSAGLADTGELFF
TGCGCCAGCAGCGCGGGACTAGCGGACACCGGGGAGCTGTTTTTT
>-|TRBV10-3|TRBJ1-3|-
CAISSGQGRNTIYF
TGTGCCATCAGTTCGGGACAAGGGAGAAACACCATATATTTT
>-|TRBV15|TRBJ1-1|-
CATSRVGNTEAFF
TGTGCCACCAGCAGAGTTGGGAACACTGAAGCTTTCTTT
>TRBD1|TRBV19|TRBJ1-1|once
CASSTGQGTEAFF
TGTGCCAGTAGTACAGGACAGGGCACTGAAGCTTTCTTT
>TRBD1|TRBV7-9|TRBJ2-7|-
CASSPRTGEVEQYF
TGTGCCAGCAGCCCCCGGACAGGGGAGGTCGAGCAGTACTTC
>-|TRBV19|TRBJ2-2|-
CASTEGDTGELFF
TGTGCCAGTACAGAGGGTGACACCGGGGAGCTGTTTTTT
>-|TRBV5-1|TRBJ2-3|-
CASSLVVRADTQYF
TGCGCCAGCAGCTTGGTTGTACGCGCAGATACGCAGTATTTT
>-|TRBV21-1|TRBJ2-6|-
CASSKTHSGANVLTF
TGTGCCAGCAGCAAGACCCACTCTGGGGCCAACGTCCTGACTTTC
>TRBD1|TRBV9|TRBJ1-2|-
CASSTRQGAQGGYTF
TGTGCCAGCAGCACCAGACAGGGGGCGCAAGGGGGCTACACCTTC
>TRBD1|TRBV13|TRBJ2-7|-
CASSPGQGGYEQYF
TGTGCCAGCAGCCCGGGACAGGGTGGCTACGAGCAGTACTTC
>TRBD1|TRBV14|TRBJ1-1|few
CASSRTAGQGNTEAFF
TGTGCCAGCAGCCGCACGGCAGGACAGGGGAACACTGAAGCTTTCTTT
>TRBD1|TRBV19|TRBJ2-7|-
CASSASDRAGEQYF
TGTGCCAGTAGTGCTTCGGACAGGGCCGGCGAGCAGTACTTC
>TRBD1|TRBV7-9|TRBJ1-2|-
CASSQATGTGRNYGYTF
TGTGCCAGCAGCCAAGCCACCGGGACAGGGAGAAACTATGGCTACACCTTC
>-|TRBV15|TRBJ2-3|-
CATSRPGTPEDTQYF
TGTGCCACCAGCAGACCCGGGACCCCCGAAGATACGCAGTATTTT
>TRBD1|TRBV15|TRBJ2-1|-
CATSFDRAYEQFF
TGTGCCACCAGCTTTGACAGGGCATATGAGCAGTTCTTC
>-|TRBV7-9|TRBJ2-7|few
CASSPGDREWDYEQYF
TGTGCCAGCAGCCCGGGAGACAGGGAATGGGACTACGAGCAGTACTTC